The 14 T cell receptor beta chains below all came from one sample that was sequenced in a study of shared clonotypes between healthy human individuals. Libraries were prepared by immunoSEQ multiplex PCR; TCRdb keeps only in-frame clonotypes and omits some of them. The table has 2 million to 3 million clones, roughly 93% seen once. The sample comprised naive CD4+ T cells from PBMCs. As for subset: CD45RA+ positively selected. These receptor sequences come from a man between 18 and 35 years old in good health. Some clones in this sample may be carry-over from other donors' samples.

As to this clone: Other DNA sequences within the sample encode an identical CDR3. The chain carries TRBV5-1 and TRBJ1-5; D not certain. The CDR3 extends over 13 amino acids. The V end was cut by 0 bases, the J end by 4 bases, with 5 bases between. Per germline, CDR1 SGHRS and CDR2 YFSETQ. CDR3 loop: CASSLDLNQPQHF. The DNA of the CDR3 is TGCGCCAGCAGCTTGGATCTTAATCAGCCCCAGCATTTT.

This chain joins TRBV19 and TRBJ2-7, with D possibly being TRBD2 (5 bases). The CDR3 is made up of 14 amino acids. Germline values: CDR1 LNHDA, CDR2 SQIVND (reference sequence). V lost 1 base and J 4 bases, leaving 11 bases between the germline ends. The CDR3 coding sequence is TGTGCCAGTAGTATAGCCCGGGGTACGTACGAGCAGTACTTC. It codes for CASSIARGTYEQYF.

A single count supports this clone. The rearrangement links TRBV6-7 to TRBJ1-5, with TRBD1 as a possible D gene (6 bases). TRBV6-7 is annotated as an ORF whose role is uncertain. Trimming removed 9 bases from V and 7 bases from J, with 19 bases in between. This CDR3 is built from 14 residues. The CDR3 reads CARAPGAEVQPQHF. In nucleotides, the CDR3 is TGTGCCAGAGCCCCGGGGGCAGAGGTACAGCCCCAGCATTTT.

V gene TRBV29-1 combines with J gene TRBJ1-1; TRBD1 is a possible D gene (5 bases). V was shortened by 7 bases and J by 3 bases, with 18 bases between the two germline ends. The CDR3 covers 14 residues. Germline CDR1 and CDR2: SQVTM and ANQGSEA. The CDR3 DNA is TGCAGCGCCCTCAGGGATAGTCTCCACACTGAAGCTTTCTTT. Translated, it gives CSALRDSLHTEAFF.

The chain combines TRBV9 with TRBJ2-3; D gene uncertain. Germline lookup yields CDR1 SGDLS and CDR2 YYNGEE. There are 15 residues in the CDR3. V was pared by 0 bases and J by 5 bases, with 13 bases between. CDR3 nucleotides: TGTGCCAGCAGCGTAGCATCCGCTCAACTAGATACGCAGTATTTT. This translates into CASSVASAQLDTQYF.

This chain joins TRBV9 and TRBJ2-5; 14 bases fit TRBD2. The length of the CDR3 is 18 residues. Trimming removed 3 bases from V and 4 bases from J; junction bases left unmatched: 11. Germline loops: CDR1 SGDLS, CDR2 YYNGEE. CDR3 residues: CASSASTPTSGRVETQYF. Written as DNA, the CDR3 is TGTGCCAGCAGCGCCTCCACCCCGACTAGCGGGAGGGTAGAGACCCAGTACTTC.

DNA for the CDR3: TGTGCCAGCAGTGCGCTAGCCCAAGAGACCCAGTACTTC. It translates to CASSALAQETQYF. The V call is TRBV2, the J call TRBJ2-5; D perhaps matches TRBD2 (5 bases). The length of the CDR3 is 13 residues. Germline V lookup: CDR1 SNHLY, CDR2 FYNNEI. V lost 4 bases and J lost 1, with 7 bases in between.

The V and J genes are TRBV6-6 and TRBJ2-7; D is possibly TRBD2 (6 bases). Germline V gene sequence: CDR1 MNHNY, CDR2 SVGAGI (reference sequence). The CDR3 totals 16 residues. With 0 bases removed from V and 2 bases from J, the gap between germline ends came to 14 bases. The CDR3 region is CASSYSTGRGTYEQYF. In nucleotides, the CDR3 is TGTGCCAGCAGTTACTCGACCGGGAGAGGGACCTACGAGCAGTACTTC.

Remarks on this clone: The sample contains more than one DNA sequence encoding this CDR3. V is TRBV5-1 and J is TRBJ2-3; 10 bases agree with TRBD2. The CDR3 runs to 15 residues. CDR1 and CDR2 (germline): SGHRS, YFSETQ. The junction had 8 bases not matched to a gene; V was cut back by 4 bases and J by 6 bases. The CDR3 protein is CASSRLAGGGDTQYF. The CDR3 nucleotides read TGCGCCAGCAGCAGGTTAGCGGGAGGCGGGGATACGCAGTATTTT.

V is TRBV7-9 and J is TRBJ2-7, with TRBD1 matching over 9 bases. Germline V gene lookup returns CDR1 SEHNR and CDR2 FQNEAQ (reference sequence). J was trimmed by 1 base and V by 5 bases; bases with no gene match: 12. The CDR3 totals 17 residues. CDR3 loop: CASSLPTGQGRSYEQYF. The CDR3 DNA reads as TGTGCCAGCAGCCTACCTACCGGACAGGGGCGATCCTACGAGCAGTACTTC.

The rearrangement links TRBV10-3 to TRBJ2-7, with TRBD1 identical over 9 bases. V shed 5 bases, J shed 3 bases, and the junction held 5 bases outside the gene matches. The CDR3 contains 14 residues. Germline values: CDR1 ENHRY, CDR2 SYGVKD. CDR3 DNA: TGTGCCATCAGTAAAGGGACAGGGAACTACGAGCAGTACTTC. The encoded protein is CAISKGTGNYEQYF.

The chain combines TRBV25-1 with TRBJ2-1; 11 bases align to TRBD2. The CDR3 is 16 amino acids. V lost 4 bases and J lost 4; bases outside the gene matches: 6. CDR1 is MGHDK and CDR2 is SYGVNS in the germline V gene. CDR3 sequence reads: CASSAPGLAEYNEQFF. The CDR3 nucleotides read TGTGCCAGCAGTGCCCCGGGACTAGCGGAATACAATGAGCAGTTCTTC.

This sequence joins TRBV28 and TRBJ1-1, with 9 bases matching TRBD1. This CDR3 contains 16 residues. Germline CDR1 MDHEN, CDR2 SYDVKM. Germline trimming cut 5 bases from V and 6 bases from J; bases unmatched to any gene: 13. The CDR3 here is CASSHRDRVLMPEAFF. CDR3 sequence (DNA): TGTGCCAGCAGTCACCGGGACAGGGTCTTGATGCCTGAAGCTTTCTTT. Drawing the rest from reference TRBV28 and TRBJ1-1, the complete variable domain is DVKVTQSSRYLVKRTGEKVFLECVQDMDHENMFWYRQDPGLGLRLIYFSYDVKMKEKGDIPEGYSVSREKKERFSLILESASTNQTSMYLCASSHRDRVLMPEAFFGQGTRLTVV.

The rearrangement links TRBV29-1 to TRBJ2-7; 7 positions agree with TRBD2. The junction had 3 bases not matched to a gene; V was cut back by 4 bases and J by 0 bases. The germline V gene encodes CDR1 SQVTM and CDR2 ANQGSEA. This CDR3 is 13 amino acids long. Here the CDR3 reads CSVGRTSSYEQYF. In DNA form, the CDR3 reads TGCAGCGTTGGGAGGACTAGCTCCTACGAGCAGTACTTC.